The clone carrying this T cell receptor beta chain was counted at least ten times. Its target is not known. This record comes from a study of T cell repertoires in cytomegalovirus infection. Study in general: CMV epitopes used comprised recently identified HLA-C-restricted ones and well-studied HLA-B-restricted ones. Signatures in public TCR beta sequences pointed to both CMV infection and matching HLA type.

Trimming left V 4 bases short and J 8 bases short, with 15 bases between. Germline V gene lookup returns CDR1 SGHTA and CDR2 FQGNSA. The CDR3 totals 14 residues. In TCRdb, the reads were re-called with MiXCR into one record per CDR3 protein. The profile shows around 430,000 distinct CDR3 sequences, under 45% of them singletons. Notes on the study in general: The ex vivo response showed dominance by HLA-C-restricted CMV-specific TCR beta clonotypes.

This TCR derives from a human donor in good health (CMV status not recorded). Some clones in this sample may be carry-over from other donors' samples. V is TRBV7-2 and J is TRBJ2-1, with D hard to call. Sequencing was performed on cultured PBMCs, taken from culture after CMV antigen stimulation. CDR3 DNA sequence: TGTGCCAGCAGCTCGGGTGTGGGGTCAGATGAGCAGTTCTTC. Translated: CASSSGVGSDEQFF.